This TCR beta chain stems from a study of blood T cell repertoires in COVID-19. Study in general: The samples span acute and convalescent COVID-19 from the United States, Italy and Spain.

Here immunoSEQ multiplex PCR was the method, and the copy in TCRdb shows in-frame clones only, minus some. Counted here are approximately 260,000 clones, roughly 80% occurring once; the ten biggest clones make up around 4.5%. The CDR3 has 16 residues. Per the germline V gene, CDR1 is SGHTS and CDR2 is YDEGEE. V was pared by 4 bases and J by 4 bases, with 9 bases of the junction left unmatched. This chain links TRBV5-8 with TRBJ1-5, with 9 bases lining up with TRBD1. Sequencing was performed on peripheral blood. This TCR derives from a man in his sixties who had recovered from COVID-19. The CDR3 sequence: CASSHAGTGLNQPQHF. The CDR3 DNA sequence: TGTGCCAGCAGCCATGCGGGGACAGGGCTTAATCAGCCCCAGCATTTT. The full variable domain, rest sourced from reference TRBV5-8 and TRBJ1-5, is EAGVTQSPTHLIKTRGQQATLRCSPISGHTSVYWYQQALGLGLQFLLWYDEGEERNRGNFPPRFSGRQFPNYSSELNVNALELEDSALYLCASSHAGTGLNQPQHFGDGTRLSIL.